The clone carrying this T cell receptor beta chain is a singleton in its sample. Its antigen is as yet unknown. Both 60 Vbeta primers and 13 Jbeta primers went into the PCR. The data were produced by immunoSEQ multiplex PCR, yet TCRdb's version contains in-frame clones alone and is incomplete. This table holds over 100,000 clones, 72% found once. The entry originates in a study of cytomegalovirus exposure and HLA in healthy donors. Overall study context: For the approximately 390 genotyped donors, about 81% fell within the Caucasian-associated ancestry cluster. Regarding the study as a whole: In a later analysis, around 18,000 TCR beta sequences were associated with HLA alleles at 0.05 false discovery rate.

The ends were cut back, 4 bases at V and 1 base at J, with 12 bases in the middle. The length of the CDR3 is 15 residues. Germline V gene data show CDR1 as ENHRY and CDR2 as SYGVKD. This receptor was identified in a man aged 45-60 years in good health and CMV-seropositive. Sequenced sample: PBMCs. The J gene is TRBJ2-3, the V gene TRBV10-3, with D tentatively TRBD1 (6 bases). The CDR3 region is CAISGRGSGTDTQYF. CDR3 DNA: TGTGCCATCAGTGGCAGGGGTTCCGGCACAGATACGCAGTATTTT.